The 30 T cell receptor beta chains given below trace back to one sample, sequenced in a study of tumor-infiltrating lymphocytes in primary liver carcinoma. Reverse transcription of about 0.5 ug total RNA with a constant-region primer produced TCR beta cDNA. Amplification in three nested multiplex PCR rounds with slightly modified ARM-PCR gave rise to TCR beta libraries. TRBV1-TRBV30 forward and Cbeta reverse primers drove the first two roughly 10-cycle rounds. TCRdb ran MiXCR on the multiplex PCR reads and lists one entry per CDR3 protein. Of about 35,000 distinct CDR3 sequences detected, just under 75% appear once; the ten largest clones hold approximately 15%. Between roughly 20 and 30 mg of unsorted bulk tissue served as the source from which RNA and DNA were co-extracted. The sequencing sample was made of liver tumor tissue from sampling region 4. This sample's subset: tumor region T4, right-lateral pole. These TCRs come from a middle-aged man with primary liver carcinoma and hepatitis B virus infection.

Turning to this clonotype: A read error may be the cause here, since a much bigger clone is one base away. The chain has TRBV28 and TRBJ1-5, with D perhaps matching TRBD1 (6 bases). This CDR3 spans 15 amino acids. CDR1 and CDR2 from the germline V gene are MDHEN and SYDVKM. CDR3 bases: TGTGCCAGGAGTTCCGTACAGGGAAACGATCAGCCCCAGCATTTT. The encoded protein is CARSSVQGNDQPQHF.

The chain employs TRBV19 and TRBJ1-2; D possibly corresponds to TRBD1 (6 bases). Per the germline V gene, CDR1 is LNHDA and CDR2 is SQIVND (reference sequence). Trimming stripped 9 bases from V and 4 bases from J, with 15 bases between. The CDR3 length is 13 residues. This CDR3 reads CASIPGQLYGYTF. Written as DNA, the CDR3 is TGTGCCAGCATCCCAGGACAGCTCTATGGCTACACCTTC.

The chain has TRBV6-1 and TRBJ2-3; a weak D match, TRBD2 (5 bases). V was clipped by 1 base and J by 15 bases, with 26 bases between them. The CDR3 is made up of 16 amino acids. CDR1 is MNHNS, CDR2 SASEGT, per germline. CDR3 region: CASSEGLESSTDMHYF. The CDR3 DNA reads TGTGCCAGCAGTGAAGGATTGGAGTCTAGCACAGATATGCACTATTTT.

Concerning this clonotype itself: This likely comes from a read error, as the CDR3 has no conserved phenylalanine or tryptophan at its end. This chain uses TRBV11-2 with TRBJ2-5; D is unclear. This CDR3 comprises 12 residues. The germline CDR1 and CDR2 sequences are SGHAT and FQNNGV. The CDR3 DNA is TGTGCCGGCAGCTTGTCGAGGGAGACCCAGTACGTC. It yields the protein CAGSLSRETQYV.

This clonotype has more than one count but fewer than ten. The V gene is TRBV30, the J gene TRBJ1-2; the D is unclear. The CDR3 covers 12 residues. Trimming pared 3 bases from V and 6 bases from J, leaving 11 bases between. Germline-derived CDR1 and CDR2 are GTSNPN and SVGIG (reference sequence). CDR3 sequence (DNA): TGTGCCTGGAGACGATTTCTCAATGGCTACACCTTC. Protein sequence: CAWRRFLNGYTF.

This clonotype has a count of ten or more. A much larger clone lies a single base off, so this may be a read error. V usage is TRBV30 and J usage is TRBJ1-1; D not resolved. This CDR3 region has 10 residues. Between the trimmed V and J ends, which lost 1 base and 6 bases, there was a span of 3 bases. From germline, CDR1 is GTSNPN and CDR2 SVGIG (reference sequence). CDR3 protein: CAWSDAEAFF. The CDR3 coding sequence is TGTGCCTGGAGTGATGCTGAAGCTTTCTTT.

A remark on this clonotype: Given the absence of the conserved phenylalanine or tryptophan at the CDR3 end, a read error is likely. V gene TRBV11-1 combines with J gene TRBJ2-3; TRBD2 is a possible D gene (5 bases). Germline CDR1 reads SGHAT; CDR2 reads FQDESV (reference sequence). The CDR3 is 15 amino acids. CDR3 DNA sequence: TGTGTCAGCAGCCCGAGACGGGGATTAACAGATACGCAGTATTTA. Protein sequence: CVSSPRRGLTDTQYL.

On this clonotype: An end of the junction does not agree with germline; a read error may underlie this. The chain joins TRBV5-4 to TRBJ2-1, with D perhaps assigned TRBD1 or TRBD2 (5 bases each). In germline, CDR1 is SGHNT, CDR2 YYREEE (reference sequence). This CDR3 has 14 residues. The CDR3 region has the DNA TGTGCCAGCAACTCCTCTGGGACCTACAATGGGCAGTTCTTC. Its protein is CASNSSGTYNGQFF.

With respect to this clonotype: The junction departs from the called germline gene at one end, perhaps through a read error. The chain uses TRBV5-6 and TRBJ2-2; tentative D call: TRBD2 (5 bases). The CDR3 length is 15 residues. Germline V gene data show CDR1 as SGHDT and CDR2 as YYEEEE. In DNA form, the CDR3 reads TGTGCTAGCAGCTCGATCGGGGTTGGCACCGGGGAGCTGTTTTTT. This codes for CASSSIGVGTGELFF.

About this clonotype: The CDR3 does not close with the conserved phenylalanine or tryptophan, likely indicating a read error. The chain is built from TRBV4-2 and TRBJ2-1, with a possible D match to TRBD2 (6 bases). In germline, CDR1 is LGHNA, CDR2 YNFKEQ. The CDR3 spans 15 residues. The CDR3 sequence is CASNQDWTTGGGQFS. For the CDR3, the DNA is TGTGCCAGCAACCAAGATTGGACTACCGGCGGTGGGCAGTTCTCC.

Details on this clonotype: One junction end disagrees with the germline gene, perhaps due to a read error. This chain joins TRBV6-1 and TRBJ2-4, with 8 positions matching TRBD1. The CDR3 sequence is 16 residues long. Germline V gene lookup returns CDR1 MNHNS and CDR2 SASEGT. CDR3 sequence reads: CARSVTGGFGKIIQYF. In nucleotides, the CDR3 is TGTGCCAGGAGTGTCACAGGGGGGTTCGGCAAAATCATTCAGTACTTC.

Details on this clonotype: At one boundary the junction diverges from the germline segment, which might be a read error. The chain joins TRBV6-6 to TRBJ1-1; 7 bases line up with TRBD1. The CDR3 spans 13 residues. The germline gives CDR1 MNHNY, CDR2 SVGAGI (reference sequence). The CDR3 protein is CASTTGVTTEVFF. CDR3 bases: TGTGCCAGCACAACAGGGGTGACTACTGAAGTTTTCTTT.

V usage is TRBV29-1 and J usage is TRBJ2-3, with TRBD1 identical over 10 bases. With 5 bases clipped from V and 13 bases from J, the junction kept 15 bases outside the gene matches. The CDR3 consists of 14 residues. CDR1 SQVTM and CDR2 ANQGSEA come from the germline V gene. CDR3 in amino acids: CSVSGTGASGAKYF. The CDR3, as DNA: TGCAGCGTTTCCGGGACAGGGGCGTCAGGTGCGAAGTATTTT.

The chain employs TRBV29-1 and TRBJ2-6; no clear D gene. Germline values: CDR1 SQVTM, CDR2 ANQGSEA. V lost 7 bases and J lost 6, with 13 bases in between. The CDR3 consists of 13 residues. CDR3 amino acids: CSATGFEANVLTF. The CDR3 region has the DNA TGCAGCGCCACGGGCTTTGAGGCCAACGTCCTGACTTTC.

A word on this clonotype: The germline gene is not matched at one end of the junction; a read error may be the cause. The chain's CDR3 is CGSSLIGGEGETQYF. The CDR3 DNA sequence: TGTGGCAGCAGCTTAATAGGGGGCGAGGGAGAGACCCAATACTTC. V usage is TRBV11-2 and J usage is TRBJ2-5, with 7 nucleotides matching TRBD1. CDR3 size: 15 residues. Germline V gene lookup returns CDR1 SGHAT and CDR2 FQNNGV.

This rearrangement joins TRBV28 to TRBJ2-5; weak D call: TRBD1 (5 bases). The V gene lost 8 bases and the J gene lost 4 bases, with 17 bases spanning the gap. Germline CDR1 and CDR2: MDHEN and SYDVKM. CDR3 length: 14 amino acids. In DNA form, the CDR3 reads TGTGCCAGCTCGCCGGACATGGTGGTAGAGACCCAGTACTTC. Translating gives CASSPDMVVETQYF.

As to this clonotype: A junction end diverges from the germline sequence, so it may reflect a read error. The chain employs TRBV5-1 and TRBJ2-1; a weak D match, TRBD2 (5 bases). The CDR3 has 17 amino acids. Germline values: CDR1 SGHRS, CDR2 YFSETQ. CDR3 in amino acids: CASSLDAAVSSYKEQFF. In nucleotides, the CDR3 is TGCGCCAGCAGCTTGGATGCAGCGGTGAGCTCCTACAAAGAGCAGTTCTTC.

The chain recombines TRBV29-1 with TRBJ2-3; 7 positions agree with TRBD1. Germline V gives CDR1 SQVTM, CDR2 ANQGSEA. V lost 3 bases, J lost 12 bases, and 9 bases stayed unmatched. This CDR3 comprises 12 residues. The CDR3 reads CSVDAKGAIQYF. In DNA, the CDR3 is TGCAGCGTTGATGCCAAGGGGGCTATACAGTATTTT.

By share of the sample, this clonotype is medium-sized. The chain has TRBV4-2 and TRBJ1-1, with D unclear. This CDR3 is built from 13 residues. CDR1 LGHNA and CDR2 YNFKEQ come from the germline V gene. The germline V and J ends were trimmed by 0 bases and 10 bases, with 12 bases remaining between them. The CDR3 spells CASSQDSNGRAFF. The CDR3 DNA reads TGTGCCAGCAGCCAAGATTCCAATGGGAGAGCTTTCTTT.

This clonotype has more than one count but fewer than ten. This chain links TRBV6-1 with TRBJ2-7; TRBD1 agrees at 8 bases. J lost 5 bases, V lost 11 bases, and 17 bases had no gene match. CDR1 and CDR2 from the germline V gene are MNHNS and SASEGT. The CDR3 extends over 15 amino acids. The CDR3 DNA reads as TGTGCCGGCGAACGAACAGGGGGTAGTATAGACGAGCAGTACTTC. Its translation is CAGERTGGSIDEQYF.

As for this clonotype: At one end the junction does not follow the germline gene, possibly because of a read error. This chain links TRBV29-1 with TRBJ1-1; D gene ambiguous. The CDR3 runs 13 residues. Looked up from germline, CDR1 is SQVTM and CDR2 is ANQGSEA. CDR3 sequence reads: CNAGYELNTEAFF. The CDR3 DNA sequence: TGCAATGCCGGGTACGAGCTTAACACTGAAGCTTTCTTC.

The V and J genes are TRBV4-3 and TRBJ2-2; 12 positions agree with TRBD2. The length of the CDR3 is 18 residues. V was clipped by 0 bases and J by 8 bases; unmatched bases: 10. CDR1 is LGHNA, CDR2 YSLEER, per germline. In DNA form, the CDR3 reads TGCGCCAGCAGCCAAGATAGTCCGGGACTAGCGGGCCCGGGGGAGCTGTTTTTT. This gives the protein CASSQDSPGLAGPGELFF.

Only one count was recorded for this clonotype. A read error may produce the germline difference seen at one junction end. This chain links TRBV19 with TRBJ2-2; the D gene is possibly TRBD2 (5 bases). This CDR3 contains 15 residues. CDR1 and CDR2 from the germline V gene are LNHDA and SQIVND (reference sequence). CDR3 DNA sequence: TGTGCCAGTAGTATAGAATCCGGGTTTGGTGGGGAGCTGTATTTT. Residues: CASSIESGFGGELYF.

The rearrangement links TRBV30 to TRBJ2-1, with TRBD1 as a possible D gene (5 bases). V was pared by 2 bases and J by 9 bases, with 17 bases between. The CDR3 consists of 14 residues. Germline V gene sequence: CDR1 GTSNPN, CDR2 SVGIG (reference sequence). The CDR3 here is CAWSKGNHLTEQFF. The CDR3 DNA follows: TGTGCCTGGAGTAAGGGGAACCACTTAACTGAGCAGTTCTTC.

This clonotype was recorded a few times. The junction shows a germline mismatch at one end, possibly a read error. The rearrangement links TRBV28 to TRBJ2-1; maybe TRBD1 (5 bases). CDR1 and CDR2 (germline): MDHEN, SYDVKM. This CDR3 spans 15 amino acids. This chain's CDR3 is CASCLVGASGNEQFF. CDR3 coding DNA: TGTGCCAGCTGTTTAGTTGGGGCATCCGGGAATGAGCAGTTCTTC.

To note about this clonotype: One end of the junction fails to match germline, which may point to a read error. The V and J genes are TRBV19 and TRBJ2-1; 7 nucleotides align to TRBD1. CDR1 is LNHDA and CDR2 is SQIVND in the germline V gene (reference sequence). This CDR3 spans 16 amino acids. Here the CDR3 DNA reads TGTGCCAGTGGTCCTAGGACAGGTATCTTCTACAATGAACAGTTCTTC. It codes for CASGPRTGIFYNEQFF.

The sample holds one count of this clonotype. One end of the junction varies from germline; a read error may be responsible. The CDR3 DNA is TGTAGCATTCGGGCGGGGTGGGGAATGAACATTGAAGCTTTCTTT. This translates into CSIRAGWGMNIEAFF. V and J are TRBV29-1 and TRBJ1-1; D remains ambiguous. Germline CDR1 SQVTM, CDR2 ANQGSEA. CDR3 length equals 15 residues. The whole variable domain, remainder taken from reference TRBV29-1 and TRBJ1-1, is SAVISQKPSRDICQRGTSLTIQCQVDSQVTMMFWYRQQPGQSLTLIATANQGSEATYESGFVIDKFPISRPNLTFSTLTVSNMSPEDSSIYLCSIRAGWGMNIEAFFGQGTRLTVV.

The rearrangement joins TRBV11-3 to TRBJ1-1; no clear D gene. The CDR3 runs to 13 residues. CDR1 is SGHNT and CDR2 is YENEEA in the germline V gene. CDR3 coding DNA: TGTGTCGGCAGCACTCGACGGGAGGCTGAAGCTTTCTTT. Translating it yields CVGSTRREAEAFF.

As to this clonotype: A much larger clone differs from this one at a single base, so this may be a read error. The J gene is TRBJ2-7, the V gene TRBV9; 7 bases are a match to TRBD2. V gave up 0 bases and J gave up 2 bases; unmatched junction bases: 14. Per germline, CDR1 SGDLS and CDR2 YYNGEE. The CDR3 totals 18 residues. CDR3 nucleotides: TGTGCCAGCAGCGTAGGGACTAGAGGGAGGGATCGGACCTACGAGCAGTACTTC. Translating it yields CASSVGTRGRDRTYEQYF.

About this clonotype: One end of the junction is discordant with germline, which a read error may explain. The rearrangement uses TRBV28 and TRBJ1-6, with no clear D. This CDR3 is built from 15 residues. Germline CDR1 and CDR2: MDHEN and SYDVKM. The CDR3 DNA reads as TGTGCCATCAGTCCGTGGACTGATTATAATTCACCCCTCCATTTT. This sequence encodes CAISPWTDYNSPLHF.